The next 16 T cell receptor beta chains were all read from a single sample in a study of T cells in Graves' hyperthyroidism and ophthalmopathy. Amplification yielded TCR beta CDR3 regions, with RNA transcripts as the source. Initially, a first-round RT-PCR of the TCR CDR3 employed the HTBI primer set. TCRdb re-called the multiplex PCR reads through MiXCR, storing one row per CDR3 protein. This sample has approximately 400,000 distinct CDR3 sequences; less than 15% occur once, and the top ten carry 20% to 25%. Sequenced input: blood. These receptors originate from a man aged 25 to 40 with Graves' hyperthyroidism that later progressed to Graves' ophthalmopathy.

The chain has TRBV18 and TRBJ2-1; 7 nucleotides match TRBD2. V dropped 1 base and J dropped 7; count of bases not matched to a gene: 4. CDR3 size: 14 residues. Germline values: CDR1 KGHSH, CDR2 LQKENI. The CDR3: CASSPRREPNEQFF. The DNA of the CDR3 is TGTGCCAGCTCACCACGGCGGGAGCCAAATGAGCAGTTCTTC.

This chain uses TRBV29-1 with TRBJ2-5; 10 bases agree with TRBD2. CDR3 length: 14 residues. Germline V gene data show CDR1 as SQVTM and CDR2 as ANQGSEA. With V trimmed by 4 bases and J by 5 bases, 7 bases remained unmatched. The chain's CDR3 is CSVVERGGRETQYF. CDR3 coding DNA: TGCAGCGTTGTAGAGCGGGGGGGCCGGGAGACCCAGTACTTC.

This clonotype was counted ten times or more. The chain links TRBV6-2 or TRBV6-3 to TRBJ2-5, with D tentatively TRBD1 or TRBD2 (6 bases each). The CDR3 spans 12 residues. Germline loops: CDR1 MNHEY, CDR2 SVGEGT. V dropped 5 bases and J dropped 4 bases, with 8 bases sitting between them. The chain's CDR3 is CASSGGPETQYF. The CDR3 DNA reads as TGTGCCAGCAGTGGGGGGCCAGAGACCCAGTACTTC.

The chain couples TRBV10-3 to TRBJ2-6; D might be TRBD1 (6 bases). Germline CDR1 reads ENHRY; CDR2 reads SYGVKD. V lost 0 bases and J lost 1, with 19 bases in between. CDR3 length: 20 amino acids. CDR3 amino acids: CAISESIGTGLFSGANVLTF. CDR3 DNA sequence: TGTGCCATCAGTGAGTCGATCGGTACAGGGCTCTTTTCTGGGGCCAACGTCCTGACTTTC.

The rearrangement links TRBV6-6 to TRBJ2-7; perhaps TRBD1 as D (5 bases). CDR3 length: 12 amino acids. The germline gives CDR1 MNHNY, CDR2 SVGAGI (reference sequence). V was shortened by 2 bases and J by 9 bases, with 11 bases between the two germline ends. CDR3 region: CASSYPGQAQYF. The CDR3 DNA is TGTGCCAGCAGTTACCCAGGGCAGGCGCAGTACTTC.

The CDR3 sequence is CASSLVGQGSTEAFF. The CDR3 bases are TGCGCCAGCAGCTTGGTGGGACAGGGCAGCACTGAAGCTTTCTTT. The chain uses TRBV5-1 and TRBJ1-1; the match to TRBD1 covers 9 bases. Germline V gives CDR1 SGHRS, CDR2 YFSETQ. This CDR3 is built from 15 residues. Trimming cost V 0 bases and J 4 bases; bases outside gene matches: 4.

The chain combines TRBV30 with TRBJ2-2; D is possibly TRBD1 or TRBD2 (6 bases each). Trimming took 2 bases from V and 6 from J, leaving 10 bases between them. Germline V gives CDR1 GTSNPN, CDR2 SVGIG (reference sequence). CDR3 length equals 13 residues. The CDR3 region is CAWSRRGAGELFF. For the CDR3, the DNA is TGTGCCTGGAGTCGAAGGGGGGCCGGGGAGCTGTTTTTT.

The CDR3 nucleotides are TGTGCCAGCAGCTTGTCAGGGGCAAACTCTGGAAACACCATATATTTT. Translated: CASSLSGANSGNTIYF. This sequence joins TRBV13 and TRBJ1-3; a weak D match, TRBD1 (6 bases). CDR3 length: 16 amino acids. Germline loops: CDR1 PRHDT, CDR2 FYEKMQ (reference sequence). V dropped 3 bases and J dropped 0 bases, with 12 bases sitting between them.

In the case of this clonotype: Since a much larger clone is just one base distant, this may be a read error. The chain is built from TRBV10-1 and TRBJ2-3; no reliable D call. CDR1 and CDR2 (germline): WNHNN, SYGVQD (reference sequence). The CDR3 has 13 amino acids. V lost 2 bases and J 10 bases, leaving 13 bases between the germline ends. The CDR3 DNA reads TGCGCCAGCAGTGAGGGGAATACAGCTGCGCAGTATTTT. Its protein is CASSEGNTAAQYF.

The genes are TRBV5-1 and TRBJ2-2; D is uncertain. With 5 bases removed from V and 1 base from J, the gap between germline ends came to 9 bases. This CDR3 is 14 amino acids long. The germline V gene encodes CDR1 SGHRS and CDR2 YFSETQ. This CDR3 reads CASRPRGNTGELFF. CDR3 nucleotides: TGCGCCAGCAGACCAAGAGGGAACACCGGGGAGCTGTTTTTT.

In this sample, this clonotype turned up many times. The chain carries TRBV20-1 and TRBJ1-5; 7 positions match TRBD1. Losses at the gene ends were 1 base for V and 9 bases for J; bases not matched to a gene: 6. Per the germline V gene, CDR1 is DFQATT and CDR2 is SNEGSKA (reference sequence). The length of the CDR3 is 13 residues. The CDR3 reads CSARGGGPTPQHF. As DNA, the CDR3 is TGCAGTGCTAGAGGAGGGGGCCCCACGCCCCAGCATTTT.

This clonotype was recorded at least ten times. The chain recombines TRBV7-9 with TRBJ2-7; D not certain. Germline V gene data show CDR1 as SEHNR and CDR2 as FQNEAQ (reference sequence). The V gene lost 5 bases and the J gene lost 5 bases, with 13 bases spanning the gap. The CDR3 covers 13 residues. CDR3 DNA: TGTGCCAGCAGCCTCGACCTCCCCAACGAGCAGTACTTC. The encoded protein is CASSLDLPNEQYF.

The chain joins TRBV7-9 to TRBJ2-3; D is unresolved. This CDR3 contains 13 residues. CDR1 and CDR2 from the germline V gene are SEHNR and FQNEAQ (reference sequence). The V end was cut by 5 bases, the J end by 2 bases, with 8 bases between. In DNA, the CDR3 is TGTGCCAGCAGCCAGGCTTACACAGATACGCAGTATTTT. This encodes CASSQAYTDTQYF.

This clonotype was recorded many times. The gene calls are TRBV30 and TRBJ2-3, with 8 bases aligning to TRBD1. Germline values: CDR1 GTSNPN, CDR2 SVGIG (reference sequence). The ends lost 3 bases at V and 2 bases at J; junction bases unmatched: 4. The CDR3 loop spans 14 amino acids. In DNA form, the CDR3 reads TGTGCCTGGAGACGACAGGGGATCACAGATACGCAGTATTTT. This translates into CAWRRQGITDTQYF.

In its sample, this clonotype was seen many times. The V call is TRBV18, the J call TRBJ1-2; the D gene is possibly TRBD1 (6 bases). The germline V and J ends were trimmed by 3 bases and 8 bases, with 7 bases remaining between them. CDR3 length: 11 amino acids. Per the germline V gene, CDR1 is KGHSH and CDR2 is LQKENI. The CDR3 DNA sequence: TGTGCCAGCTCACCTGGACAGGGCTACACCTTC. Translation: CASSPGQGYTF.

This clonotype came up a few times. V and J are TRBV18 and TRBJ2-1; the match to TRBD1 covers 8 bases. The V gene end was trimmed by 1 base and the J gene end by 4 bases; junction bases not matched to a gene: 3. This CDR3 has 15 amino acids. From germline, CDR1 is KGHSH and CDR2 LQKENI. As DNA, the CDR3 is TGTGCCAGCTCACCACTGACAGGGGATTACAATGAGCAGTTCTTC. It specifies CASSPLTGDYNEQFF.